This TCR beta chain stems from a study of blood T cell repertoires in COVID-19. Study background: Whether acute or convalescent, the COVID-19 samples came from the United States, Italy and Spain. The analysed material was cDNA or gDNA that came from T cells, B-cell-depleted T cells, or PBMCs.

In the source study's methods: For nucleated cells, counts were estimated from reference gene primer amplification. Method: immunoSEQ multiplex PCR; TCRdb's copy keeps in-frame clones and lacks some. The V and J calls and clone size were taken over from that table, and D and trimming were inferred from the DNA. The table lists roughly 51,000 clones, 86% of them singletons, with less than 3% in the top ten. The material sequenced was peripheral blood. The receptor was derived from a woman older than 75 with acute or convalescent COVID-19.

CDR3 sequence reads: CASSQGFSSGGDQETQYF. The CDR3 DNA reads TGTGCCAGCAGCCAAGGGTTTTCAAGCGGGGGGGATCAAGAGACCCAGTACTTC. The gene calls are TRBV4-2 and TRBJ2-5; 10 bases fit TRBD2. This CDR3 has 18 residues. Per the germline V gene, CDR1 is LGHNA and CDR2 is YNFKEQ. With 1 base clipped from V and 2 bases from J, the junction kept 10 bases outside the gene matches.